This passage covers 20 T cell receptor beta chains from one sample sequenced in a study of blood T cells in healthy people across ages. A second PCR of about 7 to 12 cycles used a sample-barcoded 5' primer and a J-beta primer mix. TCRdb redid the calling of the 5' RACE reads with MiXCR, one entry per CDR3 protein. The sample gives approximately 2,000,000 distinct CDR3 sequences, about 39% of which show up once; more than 20% is in the top ten. Sequencing used blood. These TCRs come from a human donor in good health.

This clonotype was picked up one time. The rearrangement uses TRBV10-3 and TRBJ2-7, with no clear D. With the DNA end fitting TRBJ2-5 better, the J assignment may be wrong. There are 13 residues in the CDR3. CDR1 and CDR2 (germline): ENHRY, SYGVKD. CDR3 region: CAISSETWETQYF. As DNA, the CDR3 is TGTGCCATCTCCTCGGAGACGTGGGAGACCCAGTACTTC.

This chain links TRBV5-1 with TRBJ2-1; TRBD2 matches 11 bases. Per the germline V gene, CDR1 is SGHRS and CDR2 is YFSETQ. The CDR3 consists of 17 residues. V gave up 1 base and J gave up 3 bases; unmatched junction bases: 6. The CDR3: CASSLKYSGGDYNEQFF. CDR3 DNA: TGCGCCAGCAGCTTGAAATATAGCGGGGGGGACTACAATGAGCAGTTCTTC. The full variable domain, rest sourced from reference TRBV5-1 and TRBJ2-1, is KAGVTQTPRYLIKTRGQQVTLSCSPISGHRSVSWYQQTPGQGLQFLFEYFSETQRNKGNFPGRFSGRQFSNSRSEMNVSTLELGDSALYLCASSLKYSGGDYNEQFFGPGTRLTVL.

The chain links TRBV11-1 to TRBJ2-7; TRBD2 might be the D (6 bases). This CDR3 region has 14 residues. Per germline, CDR1 SGHAT and CDR2 FQDESV (reference sequence). V was shortened by 5 bases and J by 2 bases, with 13 bases between the two germline ends. CDR3 sequence: CASSRRGGTYEQYF. CDR3 DNA sequence: TGTGCCAGCAGCCGGAGGGGAGGAACCTACGAGCAGTACTTC.

The CDR3 protein is CASGMPSYEQYF. The CDR3 DNA reads TGCGCTTCGGGGATGCCCTCCTACGAGCAGTACTTC. This chain joins TRBV20-1 and TRBJ2-7, with TRBD2 as a possible D gene (5 bases). CDR3 length: 12 residues. Germline values: CDR1 DFQATT, CDR2 SNEGSKA (reference sequence).

V is TRBV5-1 and J is TRBJ1-2; TRBD1 matches at 7 bases. The CDR3 sequence is 13 residues long. Germline lookup yields CDR1 SGHRS and CDR2 YFSETQ. The V and J ends lost 2 bases and 6 bases, in that order; junction bases with no gene match: 4. For the CDR3, the DNA is TGCGCCAGCAGCTTTCAGGGGGAGAATGGCTACACCTTC. Its protein is CASSFQGENGYTF.

This chain links TRBV7-6 with TRBJ1-1; D possibly corresponds to TRBD1 (5 bases). CDR3 length: 13 amino acids. Germline V CDR1 and CDR2: SGHVS, FNYEAQ. V was clipped by 5 bases and J by 7 bases, with 14 bases between them. The CDR3 bases are TGTGCCAGCAGCATTGGACAAAATCGTGAAGCTTTCTTT. Its protein is CASSIGQNREAFF.

This clonotype came up a few times. This chain links TRBV29-1 with TRBJ2-3; possibly TRBD1 or TRBD2 for D (5 bases each). Germline CDR1 reads SQVTM; CDR2 reads ANQGSEA. V lost 0 bases and J 0 bases, leaving 13 bases between the germline ends. This CDR3 is 16 amino acids long. The CDR3 spells CSVEDLQGESTDTQYF. Here the CDR3 DNA reads TGCAGCGTTGAAGATCTTCAGGGAGAAAGCACAGATACGCAGTATTTT.

The rearrangement joins TRBV3-1 to TRBJ2-4; D possibly corresponds to TRBD2 (6 bases). V was clipped by 4 bases and J by 13 bases, with 26 bases between them. The CDR3 is 16 residues long. Germline CDR1 LGHDT, CDR2 YNNKEL (reference sequence). CDR3 sequence: CASSLEPGRTMNEQYF. The CDR3 coding sequence is TGTGCCAGCAGCCTCGAACCGGGACGGACTATGAATGAGCAGTACTTC.

CDR3: CAISVQGPSTDTQYF. CDR3 DNA: TGTGCCATCAGTGTACAGGGACCGAGCACAGATACGCAGTATTTT. The chain employs TRBV10-3 and TRBJ2-3; a weak D match, TRBD1 (6 bases). This CDR3 is 15 amino acids long. Per the germline V gene, CDR1 is ENHRY and CDR2 is SYGVKD. The V end lost 4 bases, the J end lost 0 bases, and 11 bases lay between the germline ends.

This rearrangement joins TRBV10-3 to TRBJ2-5; no clear D gene. The assigned J gene may be wrong: the sequence end matches TRBJ2-7 better. Germline V gene lookup returns CDR1 ENHRY and CDR2 SYGVKD. The CDR3 runs to 14 residues. The CDR3 DNA follows: TGTGCCATCAGTGAGTCGACTCGGAGCTTCGAGCAGTACTTC. Translated: CAISESTRSFEQYF.

This clonotype was seen only a few times. The chain combines TRBV20-1 with TRBJ1-2; D is perhaps TRBD1 (6 bases). V lost 0 bases and J 6 bases, leaving 11 bases between the germline ends. The CDR3 totals 13 residues. CDR1 is DFQATT and CDR2 is SNEGSKA in the germline V gene (reference sequence). The CDR3 region is CSAREGGEDGYTF. The DNA for the CDR3 is TGCAGTGCTAGAGAAGGGGGAGAGGATGGCTACACCTTC.

The V and J genes are TRBV7-2 and TRBJ2-1, with 8 nucleotides matching TRBD2. The ends lost 11 bases at V and 6 bases at J; junction bases unmatched: 18. CDR3 length equals 16 residues. Looked up from germline, CDR1 is SGHTA and CDR2 is FQGNSA. As DNA, the CDR3 is TGTGCCGGCCGCCCCCTCCCGGGGGGGCTGGGCAATGAGCAGTTCTTC. Protein sequence: CAGRPLPGGLGNEQFF.

The CDR3 spells CASSKAEDISGANVLTF. CDR3 DNA: TGTGCCAGTAGTAAGGCTGAGGATATTTCTGGGGCCAACGTCCTGACTTTC. The V call is TRBV19, the J call TRBJ2-6; no definite D call. The V gene's germline CDR1 is LNHDA and CDR2 SQIVND (reference sequence). The CDR3 covers 17 residues. Trimming stripped 4 bases from V and 1 base from J, with 14 bases between.

The chain carries TRBV29-1 and TRBJ2-4; 9 bases are shared with TRBD1. The DNA end is a closer match to TRBJ2-7, so the J assignment may be wrong. There are 16 residues in the CDR3. The germline gives CDR1 SQVTM, CDR2 ANQGSEA. CDR3 bases: TGCAGCGTTAAAGGGGGACAGGGTATATACACCAACGAGCAGTACTTC. As protein: CSVKGGQGIYTNEQYF.

With respect to this clonotype: A much larger clonotype is one base distant, so this may be a read error. The V call is TRBV28, the J call TRBJ1-2; D is possibly TRBD1 (6 bases). The V gene's germline CDR1 is MDHEN and CDR2 SYDVKM. This CDR3 is 14 amino acids long. For the CDR3, the DNA is TGTGCCAACAGTCCCCCCCCGACTCAGGGGGGCTACACCTTC. It yields the protein CANSPPPTQGGYTF.

This clonotype was seen only a few times. The chain joins TRBV4-1 to TRBJ2-3; TRBD2 agrees at 9 bases. J was trimmed by 4 bases and V by 0 bases; bases with no gene match: 11. CDR1 and CDR2 (germline): MGHRA, YSYEKL. This CDR3 contains 18 residues. The CDR3 loop reads CASSQDPTAGGGPDTQYF. DNA for the CDR3: TGCGCCAGCAGCCAAGATCCCACAGCGGGGGGTGGTCCAGATACGCAGTATTTT.

The table lists this clonotype with a count of one. This chain uses TRBV27 with TRBJ2-4; unclear D gene. The CDR3 consists of 14 residues. Germline CDR1 MNHEY, CDR2 SMNVEV (reference sequence). Trimming removed 7 bases at V and 5 bases at J, with 15 bases between. CDR3 sequence reads: CASNAVGMENIQYF. In nucleotides, the CDR3 is TGTGCCAGCAACGCCGTAGGGATGGAAAACATTCAGTACTTC.

A single count supports this clonotype. The chain carries TRBV25-1 and TRBJ1-2; 8 bases match TRBD1. The trim removed 4 bases at V and 2 bases at J, leaving 6 bases unmatched. CDR3 length equals 15 residues. Per germline, CDR1 MGHDK and CDR2 SYGVNS. The CDR3 nucleotides are TGTGCCAGCAGTGGTCTGGGACAGGAGAACTATGGCTACACCTTC. It is translated as CASSGLGQENYGYTF.

The chain links TRBV20-1 to TRBJ1-1; D might be TRBD1 (6 bases). Germline-derived CDR1 and CDR2 are DFQATT and SNEGSKA (reference sequence). V was pared by 1 base and J by 11 bases, with 20 bases between. The CDR3 is 14 residues long. CDR3 sequence reads: CSARAPIGGGLAFF. CDR3 bases: TGCAGTGCTAGAGCCCCTATAGGGGGAGGTTTGGCTTTCTTT.

In DNA form, the CDR3 reads TGTGCCAGCAGTGTATTCGGGGGCTATAATTCACCCCTCCACTTT. Translated: CASSVFGGYNSPLHF. The rearrangement links TRBV2 to TRBJ1-6, with D tentatively TRBD1 (5 bases). The ends were cut back, 4 bases at V and 3 bases at J, with 10 bases in the middle. CDR3 length equals 15 residues. CDR1 and CDR2 (germline): SNHLY, FYNNEI.